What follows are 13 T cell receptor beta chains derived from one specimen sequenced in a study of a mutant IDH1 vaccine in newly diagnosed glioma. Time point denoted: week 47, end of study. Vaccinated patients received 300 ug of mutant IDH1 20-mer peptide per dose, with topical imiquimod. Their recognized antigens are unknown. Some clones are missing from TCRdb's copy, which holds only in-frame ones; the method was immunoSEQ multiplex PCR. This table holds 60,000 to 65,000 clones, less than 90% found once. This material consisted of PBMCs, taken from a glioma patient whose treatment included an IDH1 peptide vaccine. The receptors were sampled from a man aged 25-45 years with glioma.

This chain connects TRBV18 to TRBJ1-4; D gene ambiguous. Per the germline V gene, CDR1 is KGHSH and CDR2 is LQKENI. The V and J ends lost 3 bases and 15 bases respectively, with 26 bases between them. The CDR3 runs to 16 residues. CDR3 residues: CASSPPPHNIGFGMFF. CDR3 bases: TGTGCCAGCTCACCGCCCCCTCACAATATAGGATTTGGAATGTTTTTT.

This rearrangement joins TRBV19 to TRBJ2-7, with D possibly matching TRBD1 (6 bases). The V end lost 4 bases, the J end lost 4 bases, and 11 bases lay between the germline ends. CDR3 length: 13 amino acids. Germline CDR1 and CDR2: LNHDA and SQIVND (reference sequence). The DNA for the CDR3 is TGTGCCAGTAGTACCGGACAGCAGTACGAGCAGTACTTC. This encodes CASSTGQQYEQYF.

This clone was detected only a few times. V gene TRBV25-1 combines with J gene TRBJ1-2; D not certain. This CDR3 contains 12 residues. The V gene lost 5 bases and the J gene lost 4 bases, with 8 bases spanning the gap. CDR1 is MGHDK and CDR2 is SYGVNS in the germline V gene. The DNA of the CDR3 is TGTGCCAGCAGTTTAGGGTTCTATGGCTACACCTTC. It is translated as CASSLGFYGYTF.

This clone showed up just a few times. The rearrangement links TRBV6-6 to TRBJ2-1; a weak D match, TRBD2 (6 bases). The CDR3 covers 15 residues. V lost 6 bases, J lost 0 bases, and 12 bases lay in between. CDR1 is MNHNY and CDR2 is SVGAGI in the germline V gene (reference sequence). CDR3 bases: TGTGCCAGCAGCCCGGACGGGAGCTCCTACAATGAGCAGTTCTTC. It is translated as CASSPDGSSYNEQFF.

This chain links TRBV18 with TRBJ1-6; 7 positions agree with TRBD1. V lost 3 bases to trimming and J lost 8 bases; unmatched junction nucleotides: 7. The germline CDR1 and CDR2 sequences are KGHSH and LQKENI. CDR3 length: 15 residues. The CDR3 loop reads CASSPRQGSDSPLHF. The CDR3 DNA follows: TGTGCCAGCTCACCGCGACAGGGATCAGATTCACCCCTCCACTTT.

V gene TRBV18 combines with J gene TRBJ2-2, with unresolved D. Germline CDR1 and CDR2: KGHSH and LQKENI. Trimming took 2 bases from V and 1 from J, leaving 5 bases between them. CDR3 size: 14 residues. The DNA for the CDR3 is TGTGCCAGCTCACCAGTGGGGAACACCGGGGAGCTGTTTTTT. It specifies CASSPVGNTGELFF.

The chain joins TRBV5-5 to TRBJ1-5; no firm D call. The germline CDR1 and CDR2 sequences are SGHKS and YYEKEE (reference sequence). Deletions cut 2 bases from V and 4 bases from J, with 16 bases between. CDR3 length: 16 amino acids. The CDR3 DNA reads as TGTGCCAGCAGCTTCTCACCAGTTCTGGCGAATCAGCCCCAGCATTTT. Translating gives CASSFSPVLANQPQHF.

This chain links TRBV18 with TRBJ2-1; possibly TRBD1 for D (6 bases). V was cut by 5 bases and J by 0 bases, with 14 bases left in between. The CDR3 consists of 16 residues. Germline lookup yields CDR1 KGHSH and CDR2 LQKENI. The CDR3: CASSADRTSSYNEQFF. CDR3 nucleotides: TGTGCCAGCTCAGCAGACAGGACGAGCTCCTACAATGAGCAGTTCTTC.

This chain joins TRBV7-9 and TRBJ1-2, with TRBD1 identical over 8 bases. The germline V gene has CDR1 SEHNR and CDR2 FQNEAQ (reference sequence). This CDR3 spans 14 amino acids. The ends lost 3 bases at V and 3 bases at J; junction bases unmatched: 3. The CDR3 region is CASSFYRGDYGYTF. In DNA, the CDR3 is TGTGCCAGCAGCTTTTACAGGGGGGACTATGGCTACACCTTC.

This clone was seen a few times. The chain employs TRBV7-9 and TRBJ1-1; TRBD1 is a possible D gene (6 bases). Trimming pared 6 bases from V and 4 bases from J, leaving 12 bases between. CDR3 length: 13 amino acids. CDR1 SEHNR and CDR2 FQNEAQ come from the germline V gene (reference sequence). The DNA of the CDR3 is TGTGCCAGCAGTCCTCAGGGGAGCACTGAAGCTTTCTTT. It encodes CASSPQGSTEAFF. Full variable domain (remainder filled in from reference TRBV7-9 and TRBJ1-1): DTGVSQNPRHKITKRGQNVTFRCDPISEHNRLYWYRQTLGQGPEFLTYFQNEAQLEKSRLLSDRFSAERPKGSFSTLEIQRTEQGDSAMYLCASSPQGSTEAFFGQGTRLTVV.

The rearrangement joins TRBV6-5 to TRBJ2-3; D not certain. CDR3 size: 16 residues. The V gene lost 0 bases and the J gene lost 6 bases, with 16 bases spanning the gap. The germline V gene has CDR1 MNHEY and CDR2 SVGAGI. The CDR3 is CASSYSDALPGDTQYF. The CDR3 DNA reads TGTGCCAGCAGTTACTCTGATGCTCTGCCCGGGGATACGCAGTATTTT.

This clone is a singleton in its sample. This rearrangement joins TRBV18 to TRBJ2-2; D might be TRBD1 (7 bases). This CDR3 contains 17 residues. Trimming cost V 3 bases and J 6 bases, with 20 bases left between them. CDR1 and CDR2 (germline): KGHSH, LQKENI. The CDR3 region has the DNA TGTGCCAGCTCACCGACCCTAACAGGGGAGGTTGCCGGGGAGCTGTTTTTT. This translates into CASSPTLTGEVAGELFF.

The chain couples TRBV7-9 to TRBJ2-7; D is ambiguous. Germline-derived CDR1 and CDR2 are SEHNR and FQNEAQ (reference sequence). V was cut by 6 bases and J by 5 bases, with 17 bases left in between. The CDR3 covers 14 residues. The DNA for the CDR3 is TGTGCCAGCAGGCACCCGGGCCTGAGGCACGAGCAGTACTTC. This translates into CASRHPGLRHEQYF. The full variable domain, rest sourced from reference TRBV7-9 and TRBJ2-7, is DTGVSQNPRHKITKRGQNVTFRCDPISEHNRLYWYRQTLGQGPEFLTYFQNEAQLEKSRLLSDRFSAERPKGSFSTLEIQRTEQGDSAMYLCASRHPGLRHEQYFGPGTRLTVT.